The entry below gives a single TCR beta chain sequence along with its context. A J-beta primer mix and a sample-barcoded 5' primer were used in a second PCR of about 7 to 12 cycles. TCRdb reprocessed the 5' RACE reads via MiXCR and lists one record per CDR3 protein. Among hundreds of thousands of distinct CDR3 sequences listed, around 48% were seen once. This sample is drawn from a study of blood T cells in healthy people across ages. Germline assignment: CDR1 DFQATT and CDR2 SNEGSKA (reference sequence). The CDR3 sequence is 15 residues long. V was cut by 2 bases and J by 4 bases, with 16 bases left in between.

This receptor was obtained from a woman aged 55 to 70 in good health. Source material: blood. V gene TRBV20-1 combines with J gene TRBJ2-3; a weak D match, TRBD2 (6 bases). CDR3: CSARSGGNRADTQYF. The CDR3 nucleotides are TGCAGTGCTAGATCGGGCGGGAATAGGGCAGATACGCAGTATTTT.